The 9 T cell receptor beta chains in this list originate from one sample, sequenced in a study of blood T cell repertoires in COVID-19. Only in-frame clones appear in the TCRdb table, and some are missing; sequencing was by immunoSEQ multiplex PCR. In the table there are about 370,000 clones, about nine tenths of which are singletons. Sequencing was done on a sample of PBMCs or T cells enriched from blood (not recorded which). The receptors were gathered from a middle-aged woman who had been exposed to COVID-19.

With regard to this clone: The same CDR3 arises from other DNA sequences in this sample as well. The rearrangement joins TRBV19 to TRBJ1-2; D ambiguous. The CDR3 runs to 15 residues. Trimming shortened V by 1 base and J by 8 bases, and 17 bases separated the two germline ends. CDR1 and CDR2 (germline): LNHDA, SQIVND (reference sequence). This CDR3 reads CASSIVAIRREGYTF. DNA of the CDR3: TGTGCCAGTAGTATAGTGGCGATCAGAAGGGAGGGCTACACCTTC.

The chain uses TRBV9 and TRBJ2-7, with D possibly TRBD1 on 7 matching bases. CDR1 and CDR2 (germline): SGDLS, YYNGEE. Trimming shortened V by 4 bases and J by 2 bases, and 13 bases separated the two germline ends. CDR3 size: 14 residues. CDR3 sequence: CASSPRDSPYEQYF. The CDR3 coding sequence is TGTGCCAGCAGCCCGCGGGACAGTCCCTACGAGCAGTACTTC.

This chain connects TRBV7-2 to TRBJ1-2; TRBD1 might be the D (6 bases). Deletions cut 1 base from V and 7 bases from J, with 10 bases between. CDR1 is SGHTA, CDR2 FQGNSA, per germline. This CDR3 comprises 13 residues. CDR3 loop: CASSLEQGAGYTF. The CDR3 bases are TGTGCCAGCAGCTTAGAACAGGGAGCTGGCTACACCTTC.

J is TRBJ1-5 and V is TRBV12-3 or TRBV12-4, with D hard to call. V gave up 10 bases and J gave up 4 bases, with 11 bases separating them. This CDR3 has 12 residues. CDR3 residues: CATKRQNQPQHF. DNA of the CDR3: TGTGCCACCAAGAGGCAGAATCAGCCCCAGCATTTT.

Note on this clone: A much more abundant neighbour one base away suggests this may be a read error. The chain combines TRBV25-1 with TRBJ1-2; 7 bases are a match to TRBD1. From germline, CDR1 is MGHDK and CDR2 SYGVNS. The CDR3 length is 13 residues. The V segment lost 2 bases and the J segment 3 bases; nucleotides outside the gene matches: 0. The CDR3 sequence is CASSEQGDYGYTF. The CDR3 DNA follows: TGTGCCAGCAGTGAACAGGGGGACTATGGCTACACCTTC.

At least ten counts were recorded for this clone. The rearrangement uses TRBV19 and TRBJ1-3, with a tentative D call TRBD1 (5 bases). The V end was cut by 7 bases, the J end by 0 bases, with 13 bases between. The CDR3 contains 15 residues. Germline CDR1 and CDR2: LNHDA and SQIVND (reference sequence). This CDR3 reads CASKSATASGNTIYF. CDR3 DNA: TGTGCCAGTAAATCCGCGACAGCCTCTGGAAACACCATATATTTT. Variable domain in full (rest from reference TRBV19 and TRBJ1-3): DGGITQSPKYLFRKEGQNVTLSCEQNLNHDAMYWYRQDPGQGLRLIYYSQIVNDFQKGDIAEGYSVSREKKESFPLTVTSAQKNPTAFYLCASKSATASGNTIYFGEGSWLTVV.

The chain uses TRBV7-2 and TRBJ2-7; 9 bases align to TRBD1. The germline CDR1 and CDR2 sequences are SGHTA and FQGNSA. The CDR3 extends over 14 amino acids. Trimming took 4 bases from V and 4 from J; bases not matched to a gene: 5. CDR3 bases: TGTGCCAGCAGCTGGGGGACAGGGTCGTACGAGCAGTACTTC. Its translation: CASSWGTGSYEQYF.

The rearrangement links TRBV18 to TRBJ1-1; 7 bases agree with TRBD1. Germline V lookup: CDR1 KGHSH, CDR2 LQKENI. The CDR3 has 13 residues. V shed 1 base, J shed 7 bases, and the junction held 3 bases outside the gene matches. Here the CDR3 DNA reads TGTGCCAGCTCACCACTCTCAGGGGGTGAAGCTTTCTTT. It codes for CASSPLSGGEAFF. Combining the CDR3 with reference TRBV18 and TRBJ1-1 gives the whole variable domain NAGVMQNPRHLVRRRGQEARLRCSPMKGHSHVYWYRQLPEEGLKFMVYLQKENIIDESGMPKERFSAEFPKEGPSILRIQQVVRGDSAAYFCASSPLSGGEAFFGQGTRLTVV.

On this clone: The sample contains more than one DNA sequence encoding this CDR3. J is TRBJ1-1 and V is TRBV12-3 or TRBV12-4, with 7 positions matching TRBD1. This CDR3 region has 13 residues. The trim removed 6 bases at V and 5 bases at J, leaving 6 bases unmatched. CDR3 loop: CASSLTGVTEAFF. CDR3 in DNA: TGTGCCAGCAGCCTAACAGGGGTAACTGAAGCTTTCTTT.